These 2 T cell receptor beta chains originate from one sample sequenced in a study of blood T cells in healthy people across ages. Primers used in a second PCR of about 6 to 11 cycles were a sample-barcoded 5' primer and a J-beta primer mix. TCRdb recomputed calls from the 5' RACE reads with MiXCR, one row per CDR3 protein. The table lists about 680,000 distinct CDR3 sequences, around 49% of them singletons. Sequencing was carried out using blood. These receptors came from a woman aged 55-75 years in good health.

V and J are TRBV20-1 and TRBJ2-3; 10 bases fit TRBD2. The CDR3 has 16 residues. With V trimmed by 4 bases and J by 2 bases, 9 bases remained unmatched. Germline CDR1 is DFQATT and CDR2 is SNEGSKA (reference sequence). This chain's CDR3 is CSATETSGFNTDTQYF. The CDR3 bases are TGCAGTGCTACCGAGACTAGCGGGTTCAACACAGATACGCAGTATTTT.

The chain is built from TRBV29-1 and TRBJ2-7; D is uncertain. The V gene's germline CDR1 is SQVTM and CDR2 ANQGSEA. Trimming cost V 4 bases and J 2 bases, with 12 bases left between them. The CDR3 spans 13 residues. CDR3 DNA sequence: TGCAGCGTTGTGGTTGAGGCTCCCTACGAGCAGTACTTC. Its translation is CSVVVEAPYEQYF.